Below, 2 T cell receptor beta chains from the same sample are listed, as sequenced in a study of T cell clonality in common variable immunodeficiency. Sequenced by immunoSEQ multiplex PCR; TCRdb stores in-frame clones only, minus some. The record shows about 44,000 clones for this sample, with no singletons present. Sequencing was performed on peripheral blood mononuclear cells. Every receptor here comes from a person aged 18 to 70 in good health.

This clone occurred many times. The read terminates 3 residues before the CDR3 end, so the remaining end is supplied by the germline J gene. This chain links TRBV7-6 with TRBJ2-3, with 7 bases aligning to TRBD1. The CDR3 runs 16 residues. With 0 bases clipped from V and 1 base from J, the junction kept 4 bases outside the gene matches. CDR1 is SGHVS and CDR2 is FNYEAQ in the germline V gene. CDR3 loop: CASSLAGTVGTDTQYF. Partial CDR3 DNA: TGTGCCAGCAGCTTAGCAGGGACAGTGGGCACAGATACG.

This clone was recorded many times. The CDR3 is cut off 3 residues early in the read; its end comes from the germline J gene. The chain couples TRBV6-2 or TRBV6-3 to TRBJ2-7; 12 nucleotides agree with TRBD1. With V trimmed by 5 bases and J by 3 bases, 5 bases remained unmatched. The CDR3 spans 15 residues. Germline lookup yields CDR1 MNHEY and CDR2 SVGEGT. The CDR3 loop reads CASSNRDRGLYEQYF. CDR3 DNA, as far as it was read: TGTGCCAGCAGTAACCGGGACAGGGGGCTCTACGAG.